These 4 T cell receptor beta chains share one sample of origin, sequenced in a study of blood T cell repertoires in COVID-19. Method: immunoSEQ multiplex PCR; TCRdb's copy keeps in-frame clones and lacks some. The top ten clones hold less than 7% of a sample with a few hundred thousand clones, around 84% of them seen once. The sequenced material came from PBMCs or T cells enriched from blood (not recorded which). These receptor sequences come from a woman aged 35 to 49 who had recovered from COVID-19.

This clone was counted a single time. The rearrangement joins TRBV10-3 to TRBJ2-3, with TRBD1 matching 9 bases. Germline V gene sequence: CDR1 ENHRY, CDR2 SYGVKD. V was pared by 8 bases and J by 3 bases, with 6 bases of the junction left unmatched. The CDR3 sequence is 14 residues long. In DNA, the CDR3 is TGTGCCATCGGTCCCGGACAGGGGACAGATACGCAGTATTTT. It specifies CAIGPGQGTDTQYF.

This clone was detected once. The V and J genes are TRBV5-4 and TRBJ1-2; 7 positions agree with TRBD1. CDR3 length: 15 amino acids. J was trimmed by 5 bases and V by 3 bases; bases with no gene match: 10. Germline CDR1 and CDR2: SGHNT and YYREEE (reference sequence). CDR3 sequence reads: CASSSGTESSYGYTF. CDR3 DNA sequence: TGTGCCAGCAGCTCCGGGACAGAGTCCTCTTATGGCTACACCTTC.

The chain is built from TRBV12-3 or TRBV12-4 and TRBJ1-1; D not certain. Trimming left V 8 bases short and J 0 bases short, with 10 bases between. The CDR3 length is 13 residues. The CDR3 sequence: CASGRRMNTEAFF. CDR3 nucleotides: TGTGCCAGCGGCCGTCGCATGAACACTGAAGCTTTCTTT.

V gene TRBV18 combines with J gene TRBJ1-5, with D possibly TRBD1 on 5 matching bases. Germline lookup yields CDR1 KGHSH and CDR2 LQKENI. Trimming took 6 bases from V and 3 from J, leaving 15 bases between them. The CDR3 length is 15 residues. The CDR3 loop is CASSLGQPSNQPQHF. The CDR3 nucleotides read TGTGCCAGCTCCCTGGGGCAGCCATCCAATCAGCCCCAGCATTTT.